The 10 T cell receptor beta chains below all came from one sample that was sequenced in a study of blood T cell repertoires in COVID-19. Method: immunoSEQ multiplex PCR; TCRdb's copy keeps in-frame clones and lacks some. The table lists around 200,000 clones, around 79% of them singletons, with nearly 6% in the top ten. Sample: peripheral blood. The receptors derive from a woman in her thirties or forties with COVID-19, enrolled during active disease.

This clone was found once. This rearrangement joins TRBV4-2 to TRBJ2-1; 10 bases fit TRBD2. The CDR3 consists of 17 residues. Germline lookup yields CDR1 LGHNA and CDR2 YNFKEQ. The trim removed 2 bases at V and 3 bases at J, leaving 7 bases unmatched. CDR3 protein: CASSQKASGGNYNEQFF. The CDR3 DNA is TGTGCCAGCAGCCAAAAGGCTAGCGGGGGAAACTACAATGAGCAGTTCTTC.

The CDR3 bases are TGTGCCAGCTCACCCCTGGGACAGGGGGCGAGTCAGCCCCAGCATTTT. Residues: CASSPLGQGASQPQHF. The J gene is TRBJ1-5, the V gene TRBV18; 12 bases line up with TRBD1. Trimming took 3 bases from V and 6 from J; bases not matched to a gene: 6. The CDR3 is 16 amino acids. Per the germline V gene, CDR1 is KGHSH and CDR2 is LQKENI. The full variable domain, its missing parts supplied by reference TRBV18 and TRBJ1-5, is NAGVMQNPRHLVRRRGQEARLRCSPMKGHSHVYWYRQLPEEGLKFMVYLQKENIIDESGMPKERFSAEFPKEGPSILRIQQVVRGDSAAYFCASSPLGQGASQPQHFGDGTRLSIL.

The chain recombines TRBV6-6 with TRBJ2-2; 9 positions agree with TRBD2. V shed 2 bases, J shed 0 bases, and the junction held 1 base outside the gene matches. Germline CDR1 and CDR2: MNHNY and SVGAGI (reference sequence). The CDR3 runs to 16 residues. CDR3 protein: CASSYAGGSNTGELFF. For the CDR3, the DNA is TGTGCCAGCAGTTACGCGGGGGGGTCGAACACCGGGGAGCTGTTTTTT.

The V call is TRBV19, the J call TRBJ2-7, with D maybe TRBD1 (6 bases). The germline CDR1 and CDR2 sequences are LNHDA and SQIVND (reference sequence). The V end was cut by 2 bases, the J end by 3 bases, with 11 bases between. The CDR3 spans 14 residues. CDR3 nucleotides: TGTGCCAGTAGTATAATGGTAGGGGGCTACGAGCAGTACTTC. Its protein product is CASSIMVGGYEQYF.

This chain uses TRBV2 with TRBJ2-5; 8 bases agree with TRBD1. V shed 7 bases and J 4 bases; nucleotides not matched to a gene: 17. Germline loops: CDR1 SNHLY, CDR2 FYNNEI. This CDR3 has 17 amino acids. As DNA, the CDR3 is TGTGCCAGCAAGAGTTCATCAGGGGGCGGACCCGGAGAGACCCAGTACTTC. The encoded protein is CASKSSSGGGPGETQYF. Full variable domain (missing parts from reference TRBV2 and TRBJ2-5): EPEVTQTPSHQVTQMGQEVILRCVPISNHLYFYWYRQILGQKVEFLVSFYNNEISEKSEIFDDQFSVERPDGSNFTLKIRSTKLEDSAMYFCASKSSSGGGPGETQYFGPGTRLLVL.

This clone has more than one count but fewer than ten. V and J are TRBV18 and TRBJ1-4; D possibly corresponds to TRBD1 (6 bases). CDR1 and CDR2 (germline): KGHSH, LQKENI. This CDR3 region has 15 residues. V lost 5 bases to trimming and J lost 5 bases, with 15 bases between them. The CDR3 protein is CASSASGTKNEKLFF. CDR3 coding DNA: TGTGCCAGCTCAGCGTCCGGGACAAAGAATGAAAAACTGTTTTTT.

The chain recombines TRBV11-2 with TRBJ2-1, with 7 bases that match TRBD1. Per the germline V gene, CDR1 is SGHAT and CDR2 is FQNNGV. The V gene end was trimmed by 1 base and the J gene end by 3 bases; junction bases not matched to a gene: 9. The CDR3 is made up of 17 amino acids. This CDR3 reads CASSLVGGQLLYNEQFF. The CDR3 DNA follows: TGTGCCAGCAGCTTAGTAGGGGGCCAGCTCCTCTACAATGAGCAGTTCTTC.

The gene calls are TRBV3-1 (or the pseudogene TRBV3-2) and TRBJ2-7; the match to TRBD2 covers 12 bases. The CDR3 extends over 16 amino acids. V lost 1 base and J lost 4; bases outside the gene matches: 5. The V gene's germline CDR1 is LGHDT and CDR2 YNNKEL (reference sequence). The CDR3 spells CASSQVLTSGRYEQYF. CDR3 bases: TGTGCCAGCAGCCAAGTCTTAACTAGCGGGAGGTACGAGCAGTACTTC.

The gene calls are TRBV6-1 and TRBJ2-1; TRBD2 matches 8 bases. CDR1 and CDR2 (germline): MNHNS, SASEGT. Unmatched junction bases numbered 15, after V lost 6 bases and J lost 8 bases. The CDR3 contains 16 residues. Written as DNA, the CDR3 is TGTGCCAGCAGGGAACAAAGCGGGAGAAATTTCGATGAGCAGTTCTTC. Protein product: CASREQSGRNFDEQFF.

V is TRBV6-2 or TRBV6-3 and J is TRBJ2-1, with 9 positions matching TRBD1. J gave up 10 bases and V 6 bases, and 19 bases lay outside the gene matches. CDR1 and CDR2 (germline): MNHEY, SVGEGT. The CDR3 runs 17 residues. CDR3 coding DNA: TGTGCCAGCAGCTCCGGGACAGGGAGGTTTCCGGGGCAAGAGCAGTTCTTC. Translation: CASSSGTGRFPGQEQFF.